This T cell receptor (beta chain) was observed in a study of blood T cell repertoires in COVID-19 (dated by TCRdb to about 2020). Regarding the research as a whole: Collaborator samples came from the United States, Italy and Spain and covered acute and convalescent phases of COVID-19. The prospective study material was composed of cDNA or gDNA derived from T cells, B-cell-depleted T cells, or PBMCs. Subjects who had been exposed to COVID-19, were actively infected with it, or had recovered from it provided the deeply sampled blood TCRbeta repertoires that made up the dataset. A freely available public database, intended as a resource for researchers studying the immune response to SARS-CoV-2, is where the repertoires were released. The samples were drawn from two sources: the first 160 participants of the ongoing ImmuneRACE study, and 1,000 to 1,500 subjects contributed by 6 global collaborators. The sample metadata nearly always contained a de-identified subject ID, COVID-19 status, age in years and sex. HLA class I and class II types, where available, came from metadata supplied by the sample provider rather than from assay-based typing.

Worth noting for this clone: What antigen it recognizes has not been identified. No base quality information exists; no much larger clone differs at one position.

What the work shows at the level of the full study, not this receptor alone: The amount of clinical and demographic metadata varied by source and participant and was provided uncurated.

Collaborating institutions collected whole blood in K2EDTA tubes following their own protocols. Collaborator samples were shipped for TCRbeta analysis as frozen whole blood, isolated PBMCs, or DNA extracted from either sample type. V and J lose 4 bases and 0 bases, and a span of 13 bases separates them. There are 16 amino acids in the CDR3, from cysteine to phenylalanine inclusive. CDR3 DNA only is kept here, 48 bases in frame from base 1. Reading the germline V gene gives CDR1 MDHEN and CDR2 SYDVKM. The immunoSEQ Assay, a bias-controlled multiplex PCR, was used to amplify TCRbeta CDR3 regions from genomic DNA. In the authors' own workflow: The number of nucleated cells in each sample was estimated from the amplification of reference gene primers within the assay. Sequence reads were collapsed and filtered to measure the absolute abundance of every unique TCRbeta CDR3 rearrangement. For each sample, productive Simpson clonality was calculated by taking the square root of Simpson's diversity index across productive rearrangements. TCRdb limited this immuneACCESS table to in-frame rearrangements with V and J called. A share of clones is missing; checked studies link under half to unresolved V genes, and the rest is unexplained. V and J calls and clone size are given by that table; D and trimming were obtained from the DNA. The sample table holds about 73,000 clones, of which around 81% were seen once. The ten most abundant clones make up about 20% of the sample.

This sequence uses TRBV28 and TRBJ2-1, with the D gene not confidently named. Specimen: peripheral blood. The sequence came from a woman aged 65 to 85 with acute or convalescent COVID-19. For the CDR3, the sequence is CASSSYDTSSYNEQFF. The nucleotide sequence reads TGTGCCAGCAGTTCCTATGACACGAGCTCCTACAATGAGCAGTTCTTC.